The entry below describes one T cell receptor beta chain. Its antigen remains unknown. The data derive from a study of blood T cells in healthy people across ages. The CDR3 has 13 amino acids. Germline CDR1 is LGHNA and CDR2 is YNFKEQ. Trimming shortened V by 4 bases and J by 4 bases, and 10 bases separated the two germline ends. Whole-study results and caveats: Because donor CMV status was unknown, expanded clonotype changes were possibly confounded. Roughly linear declines in TCR beta diversity per million T cells occurred with age.

The authors ran a second PCR of 7 to 11 cycles using a sample-barcoded 5' primer and a J-beta primer mix. Each of the cDNA molecules was tagged by a template-switch adaptor with 12 random nucleotides. Any given sample supplied a minimum of 3 million CDR3-containing paired-end reads. A single record per CDR3 protein comes from TCRdb applying MiXCR to the 5' RACE reads. The sample has 700,000 or so distinct CDR3 sequences, 22% seen once. The gene calls are TRBV4-2 and TRBJ2-5; D gene uncertain. This clonotype originated in a man in his sixties or seventies in good health. Input material: blood. In DNA form, the CDR3 reads TGTGCCAGCAGCCCCACGGTTCGAGAGACCCAGTACTTC. Its protein product is CASSPTVRETQYF.